This TCR beta chain was obtained from a study of T cell responses to AZD1222 COVID-19 vaccine. On this clone itself: Its antigen is currently unknown.

Trimming at V came to 6 bases and at J to 5 bases, leaving 11 bases not matched to a gene. Germline V gene data show CDR1 as MRHNA and CDR2 as SNTAGT. CDR3 length: 15 residues. Libraries were prepared by immunoSEQ multiplex PCR; TCRdb keeps only in-frame clonotypes and omits some of them. The sample yields 130,000 or so clones, about 90% seen once. Whole-study results and caveats: Two doses of AZD1222 preceded a rise in Spike-specific TCR breadth and depth.

This chain joins TRBV6-4 and TRBJ1-1, with 8 bases fitting TRBD1. This clonotype originated in an adult in good health. The source material was peripheral blood, sampled on day 0 of AZD1222 vaccination. The CDR3 coding sequence is TGTGCCAGCAGCGCCCCGGACAGGGTGTTGACTGAAGCTTTCTTT. This encodes CASSAPDRVLTEAFF.